The 18 T cell receptor beta chains presented below share a single source sample, sequenced in a study of beta chain features in type 1 diabetes. What was sequenced were expressed TCRB transcripts, since all of the isolated RNA had been reverse transcribed. Profiling relied on immunoSEQ multiplex PCR, and the TCRdb table lists in-frame clones only, not all of them. The data hold roughly 450,000 clones, with over 9.5% observed a single time. Sequencing was done on a sample of naive CD4+ T cells from blood. These receptors were taken from a woman aged 18 to 35 in good health.

The V and J genes are TRBV7-9 and TRBJ1-2, with D possibly TRBD1 on 6 matching bases. V was clipped by 5 bases and J by 0 bases, with 10 bases between them. CDR1 and CDR2 (germline): SEHNR, FQNEAQ (reference sequence). The CDR3 length is 14 residues. CDR3 region: CASSQTGANYGYTF. CDR3 sequence (DNA): TGTGCCAGCAGCCAGACAGGAGCTAACTATGGCTACACCTTC.

The chain uses TRBV7-9 and TRBJ2-2; D possibly corresponds to TRBD1 (6 bases). In germline, CDR1 is SEHNR, CDR2 FQNEAQ (reference sequence). V was trimmed by 5 bases and J by 7 bases, leaving 14 bases between them. This CDR3 comprises 14 residues. For the CDR3, the DNA is TGTGCCAGCAGCCAAGACAGGTTCATCGGGGAGCTGTTTTTT. This translates into CASSQDRFIGELFF.

This chain uses TRBV7-9 with TRBJ2-1; 10 bases are a match to TRBD2. After removal of 5 bases from V and 6 bases from J, the junction contained 10 bases not matched to a gene. The germline CDR1 and CDR2 sequences are SEHNR and FQNEAQ (reference sequence). CDR3 size: 16 residues. The CDR3 region has the DNA TGTGCCAGCAGCCCCCGGACTAGCGGAGGGGGCAATGAGCAGTTCTTC. Translation: CASSPRTSGGGNEQFF.

V gene TRBV5-1 combines with J gene TRBJ1-5; possible D gene TRBD1, 5 bases. The CDR3 is made up of 13 amino acids. Germline V CDR1 and CDR2: SGHRS, YFSETQ. Trimming pared 1 base from V and 7 bases from J, leaving 9 bases between. CDR3 nucleotide sequence: TGCGCCAGCAGCTTGCAGGGAGAACAGCCCCAGCATTTT. This sequence encodes CASSLQGEQPQHF. The full variable domain, its missing parts supplied by reference TRBV5-1 and TRBJ1-5, is KAGVTQTPRYLIKTRGQQVTLSCSPISGHRSVSWYQQTPGQGLQFLFEYFSETQRNKGNFPGRFSGRQFSNSRSEMNVSTLELGDSALYLCASSLQGEQPQHFGDGTRLSIL.

This clone was recorded a few times. This sequence joins TRBV1 and TRBJ2-5; TRBD1 is the table's D call, not checked against the DNA. TRBV1 is noted as a pseudogene. The CDR3 is made up of 16 amino acids. The CDR3 DNA is TGCACCAGCAGCCAATCAACAGGGGGCAGGTGGGAGACCCAGTACTTC. This sequence encodes CTSSQSTGGRWETQYF.

The sample holds a few counts of this clone. V is TRBV9 and J is TRBJ2-7; 11 bases agree with TRBD2. CDR3 size: 13 residues. Germline V gene data show CDR1 as SGDLS and CDR2 as YYNGEE. The trim removed 3 bases at V and 4 bases at J, leaving 0 bases unmatched. For the CDR3, the DNA is TGTGCCAGCAGCGGACTAGCGGGGTACGAGCAGTACTTC. It codes for CASSGLAGYEQYF.

This clone was counted a few times. V is TRBV13 and J is TRBJ2-1; 8 positions agree with TRBD2. V lost 5 bases to trimming and J lost 6 bases; unmatched junction nucleotides: 12. The CDR3 has 16 amino acids. The germline V gene encodes CDR1 PRHDT and CDR2 FYEKMQ (reference sequence). CDR3 sequence reads: CASSRRAAGVANEQFF. As DNA, the CDR3 is TGTGCCAGCAGCCGTAGGGCAGCGGGAGTAGCCAATGAGCAGTTCTTC.

The chain carries TRBV7-9 and TRBJ1-2, with 7 bases lining up with TRBD1. Per the germline V gene, CDR1 is SEHNR and CDR2 is FQNEAQ (reference sequence). The CDR3 consists of 15 residues. The V and J ends lost 5 bases and 6 bases, in that order; junction bases with no gene match: 12. The CDR3 protein is CASSPSTGYLDGYTF. CDR3 nucleotide sequence: TGTGCCAGCAGCCCCTCGACAGGGTACTTAGATGGCTACACCTTC.

This clone was detected only a few times. This sequence joins TRBV29-1 and TRBJ2-5; D may correspond to TRBD1 or TRBD2 (6 bases each). Trimming took 5 bases from V and 10 from J, leaving 17 bases between them. Looked up from germline, CDR1 is SQVTM and CDR2 is ANQGSEA. The CDR3 totals 12 residues. The CDR3 DNA is TGCAGCGTTTTTTCGGGGGCGGCAAACCAGTACTTC. It translates to CSVFSGAANQYF.

Only a few counts were recorded for this clone. The V call is TRBV30, the J call TRBJ2-1; no definite D call. Trimming removed 2 bases at V and 0 bases at J, with 17 bases between. The CDR3 contains 17 residues. From germline, CDR1 is GTSNPN and CDR2 SVGIG (reference sequence). The CDR3: CAWSHGRTTHSYNEQFF. The CDR3 DNA follows: TGTGCCTGGAGTCACGGCAGAACGACCCACTCCTACAATGAGCAGTTCTTC.

V is TRBV6-4 and J is TRBJ2-3; D is undetermined. This CDR3 contains 14 residues. Per the germline V gene, CDR1 is MRHNA and CDR2 is SNTAGT. V lost 3 bases, J lost 6 bases, and 13 bases lay in between. The CDR3 here is CASSESGFFDTQYF. The CDR3 region has the DNA TGTGCCAGCAGTGAGTCTGGGTTTTTCGATACGCAGTATTTT.

This clone was seen a few times. The chain is built from TRBV4-2 and TRBJ2-1, with 10 bases fitting TRBD2. Trimming removed 1 base from V and 7 bases from J; junction bases left unmatched: 7. CDR1 is LGHNA and CDR2 is YNFKEQ in the germline V gene. This CDR3 contains 16 residues. CDR3 DNA: TGTGCCAGCAGCCAAGGTCTAGCGGGAGTCTCAAATGAGCAGTTCTTC. Amino acid sequence: CASSQGLAGVSNEQFF.

The chain uses TRBV6-5 and TRBJ2-1, with 10 bases that match TRBD2. CDR1 and CDR2 (germline): MNHEY, SVGAGI. V shed 6 bases, J shed 7 bases, and the junction held 9 bases outside the gene matches. There are 15 residues in the CDR3. The DNA of the CDR3 is TGTGCCAGCAGCCAAATAGCGGGGGGCTTTAATGAGCAGTTCTTC. Protein product: CASSQIAGGFNEQFF.

The J gene is TRBJ2-1, the V gene TRBV20-1; D gene unclear. The CDR3 extends over 11 amino acids. The V end was cut by 3 bases, the J end by 9 bases, with 9 bases between. Per the germline V gene, CDR1 is DFQATT and CDR2 is SNEGSKA (reference sequence). CDR3 protein: CSASRYGEQFF. In DNA, the CDR3 is TGCAGTGCTAGCAGATACGGTGAGCAGTTCTTC.

This clone was detected a few times. This sequence joins TRBV25-1 and TRBJ2-3; D gene ambiguous. CDR1 and CDR2 (germline): MGHDK, SYGVNS. The CDR3 loop spans 13 amino acids. V gave up 4 bases and J gave up 4 bases, with 9 bases separating them. The CDR3 bases are TGTGCCAGCAGTGGCCAAGGCCCAGATACGCAGTATTTT. Translated: CASSGQGPDTQYF.

The chain combines TRBV29-1 with TRBJ2-3; tentative D call: TRBD1 (6 bases). V lost 0 bases to trimming and J lost 11 bases, with 12 bases between them. CDR3 length equals 12 residues. Germline-derived CDR1 and CDR2 are SQVTM and ANQGSEA. The CDR3 DNA reads TGCAGCGTTGAAGATACAGGGCCGGGGCAGTATTTT. This gives the protein CSVEDTGPGQYF.

Concerning this clone itself: The same CDR3 arises from other DNA sequences in this sample as well. The rearrangement joins TRBV18 to TRBJ2-4; D not certain. The germline V gene encodes CDR1 KGHSH and CDR2 LQKENI. V dropped 3 bases and J dropped 0 bases, with 6 bases sitting between them. CDR3 size: 14 residues. In DNA, the CDR3 is TGTGCCAGCTCACCCAGCTTAGCCAAAAACATTCAGTACTTC. Protein: CASSPSLAKNIQYF.

J is TRBJ2-1 and V is TRBV7-9, with D perhaps TRBD1 (6 bases). Trimming removed 3 bases from V and 4 bases from J, with 13 bases in between. The CDR3 contains 15 residues. The germline V gene encodes CDR1 SEHNR and CDR2 FQNEAQ (reference sequence). CDR3 DNA: TGTGCCAGCAGCTTCCCCAGGGGCGTTTACAATGAGCAGTTCTTC. It yields the protein CASSFPRGVYNEQFF. Full variable domain (rest looked up from reference TRBV7-9 and TRBJ2-1): DTGVSQNPRHKITKRGQNVTFRCDPISEHNRLYWYRQTLGQGPEFLTYFQNEAQLEKSRLLSDRFSAERPKGSFSTLEIQRTEQGDSAMYLCASSFPRGVYNEQFFGPGTRLTVL.